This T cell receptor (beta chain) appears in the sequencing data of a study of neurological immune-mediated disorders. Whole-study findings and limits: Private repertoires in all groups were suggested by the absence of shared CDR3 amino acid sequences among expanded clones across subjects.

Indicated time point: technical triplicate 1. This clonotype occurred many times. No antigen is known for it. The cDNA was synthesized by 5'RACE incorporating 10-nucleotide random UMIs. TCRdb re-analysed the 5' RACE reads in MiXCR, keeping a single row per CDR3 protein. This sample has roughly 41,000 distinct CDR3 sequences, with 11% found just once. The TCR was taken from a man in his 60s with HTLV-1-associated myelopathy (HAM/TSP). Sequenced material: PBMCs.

CDR3 nucleotide sequence: TGTGCCAGCAGTTATCGCGCCGGGACTAGCGGAAAAGGAGAGACCCAGTACTTC. It is translated as CASSYRAGTSGKGETQYF. V and J are TRBV6-5 and TRBJ2-5; 11 positions match TRBD2. This CDR3 is built from 18 residues. V lost 3 bases and J lost 4; bases outside the gene matches: 13. Germline V gives CDR1 MNHEY, CDR2 SVGAGI.